This TCR beta chain emerged from a study of blood T cells in healthy people across ages. Next came a second PCR, run for about 6 to 11 cycles, which used a sample-barcoded 5' primer along with a J-beta primer mix. MiXCR, applied by TCRdb to the 5' RACE reads, yields one record per CDR3 protein. The table includes 1.5 million to 2 million distinct CDR3 sequences, about two fifths detected once. This clonotype was observed a handful of times. Germline-derived CDR1 and CDR2 are DFQATT and SNEGSKA (reference sequence). V was shortened by 2 bases and J by 13 bases, with 21 bases between the two germline ends. The CDR3 covers 14 residues.

The chain combines TRBV20-1 with TRBJ2-4, with D tentatively TRBD1 or TRBD2 (5 bases each). The receptor was isolated from a human donor in good health. The sequenced sample consisted of blood. As DNA, the CDR3 is TGCAGTGCTAGACCCCTTTATACGGGGCCCTTGCAGTACTTC. This translates into CSARPLYTGPLQYF.